Listed below are T cell receptor beta chains from one sample, sequenced in a study of post-analysis software for immune sequencing data. TCRdb re-derived calls from the PCR reads in MiXCR, one entry per CDR3 protein. This sample yields more than 350,000 distinct CDR3 sequences, of which approximately 42% are seen a single time; 7.6% belongs to the top ten. The material sequenced was blood. The receptors were gathered from a girl aged 2-10 years with multiple sclerosis. CDR3s include the opening cysteine and the closing phenylalanine or tryptophan. D genes are given only for firm matches. Size tells how often a clone was seen (once, few, many) or the class of an expanded clone, and some rows leave it out.

j_call	d_call	clone_size	v_call	cdr3_aa	cdr3_nt
TRBJ2-5	-	-	TRBV20-1	CSAKVPGETQYF	TGCAGTGCTAAAGTTCCGGGGGAGACCCAGTACTTC
TRBJ2-3	-	-	TRBV9	CASSVVPTGRADTQYF	TGTGCCAGCAGCGTAGTGCCGACAGGGAGGGCAGATACGCAGTATTTT
TRBJ1-2	-	-	TRBV6-6	CASSYRRARGYGYTF	TGTGCCAGCAGTTACAGAAGGGCGCGTGGCTATGGCTACACCTTC
TRBJ2-7	TRBD1	few	TRBV28	CASSSPGTGGGEQYF	TGTGCCAGCAGTTCTCCCGGGACAGGGGGAGGCGAGCAGTACTTC
TRBJ2-1	-	-	TRBV7-2	CASSLVRTPDNEQFF	TGTGCCAGCAGCTTAGTTCGGACCCCAGACAATGAGCAGTTCTTC
TRBJ2-1	-	-	TRBV7-9	CASSLVYPGAGRGEQFF	TGTGCCAGCAGCTTAGTTTATCCGGGGGCCGGTCGTGGCGAGCAGTTCTTC
TRBJ1-5	TRBD1	-	TRBV15	CATSRAGQGRSNQPQHF	TGTGCCACCAGCAGAGCGGGACAGGGAAGGAGCAATCAGCCCCAGCATTTT
TRBJ2-7	TRBD1	-	TRBV7-9	CASSPSTTGPAYEQYF	TGTGCCAGCAGCCCAAGTACGACAGGGCCCGCCTACGAGCAGTACTTC
TRBJ1-1	-	once	TRBV5-1	CASSADTIPNTEAFF	TGCGCCAGCAGTGCGGACACCATACCGAACACTGAAGCTTTCTTT
TRBJ2-1	-	-	TRBV6-6	CASSYLNEQFF	TGTGCCAGCAGTTACCTTAATGAGCAGTTCTTC
TRBJ1-2	-	many	TRBV21-1	CASSARQGGYGYTF	TGTGCCAGCAGCGCCCGACAGGGGGGGTATGGCTACACCTTC
TRBJ2-7	TRBD1	few	TRBV12-3/TRBV12-4	CASRETGKPYEQYF	TGTGCCAGCAGGGAGACAGGGAAACCCTACGAGCAGTACTTC
TRBJ1-1	-	-	TRBV5-1	CASSSDGNTEAFF	TGCGCCAGCAGCTCGGACGGGAACACTGAAGCTTTCTTT
TRBJ1-1	-	few	TRBV19	CASSIELEAFF	TGTGCCAGTAGTATAGAGCTAGAAGCTTTCTTT
TRBJ2-6	-	few	TRBV20-1	CSASLPGSGANVLTF	TGCAGTGCTAGCCTTCCAGGCTCTGGGGCCAACGTCCTGACTTTC
TRBJ2-3	TRBD1	few	TRBV6-2/TRBV6-3	CASSTGEWLDTQYF	TGTGCCAGCAGTACAGGGGAATGGTTGGATACGCAGTATTTT
TRBJ2-7	-	-	TRBV20-1	CSAPGTGIGDYEQYF	TGCAGTGCCCCCGGGACTGGGATTGGGGATTACGAGCAGTACTTC
TRBJ2-1	-	-	TRBV12-3/TRBV12-4	CASSLIMRAPSYNEQFF	TGTGCCAGCAGTTTAATAATGCGGGCCCCCTCCTACAATGAGCAGTTCTTC
TRBJ2-5	-	few	TRBV7-2	CASSLGVKETQYF	TGTGCCAGCAGCTTGGGGGTAAAAGAGACCCAGTACTTC
TRBJ2-1	-	-	TRBV7-9	CASSPPWLLTISHEQFF	TGTGCCAGCAGCCCCCCGTGGCTTTTAACAATAAGCCATGAGCAGTTCTTC
TRBJ2-5	TRBD1	-	TRBV6-6	CASSYPRQGPLQETQYF	TGTGCCAGCAGTTACCCCCGACAGGGTCCCTTACAAGAGACCCAGTACTTC
TRBJ2-7	TRBD2	-	TRBV20-1	CSAGTSGGYEQYF	TGCAGTGCTGGGACTAGCGGAGGGTACGAGCAGTACTTC
TRBJ2-7	-	many	TRBV5-1	CASSFEGYEQYF	TGTGCCAGCAGTTTTGAGGGCTACGAGCAGTACTTC
TRBJ2-1	TRBD1	-	TRBV20-1	CSASRTGGNNEQFF	TGCAGTGCTAGCCGGACAGGGGGCAACAATGAGCAGTTCTTC
TRBJ2-1	-	few	TRBV24-1	CATSDSVPYNEQFF	TGTGCCACCAGTGACTCAGTCCCTTACAATGAGCAGTTCTTC
TRBJ2-1	-	few	TRBV7-6	CASSLSPGGTYNEQFF	TGTGCCAGCAGCTTAAGCCCCGGTGGTACCTACAATGAGCAGTTCTTC
TRBJ1-5	TRBD1	few	TRBV15	CATSRAGTGVRNQPQHF	TGTGCCACCAGCAGAGCGGGCACAGGGGTCCGAAATCAGCCCCAGCATTTT
TRBJ2-1	TRBD2	many	TRBV4-3	CASSSGLAGYSEQFF	TGCGCCAGCAGCTCAGGACTAGCGGGATATTCAGAGCAGTTCTTC
TRBJ2-1	-	-	TRBV29-1	CSVRQGNEQFF	TGCAGCGTTCGCCAGGGCAATGAGCAGTTCTTC